This entry lists 18 T cell receptor beta chains sequenced from one sample in a study of neurological immune-mediated disorders. Time point indicated: longitudinal time-point 2. TCRdb re-derived calls from the 5' RACE reads in MiXCR, one entry per CDR3 protein. In the table there are under 50,000 distinct CDR3 sequences, under 15% of which are singletons. Sequences were obtained from PBMCs. The receptors shown here come from a male donor with HTLV-1-associated myelopathy (HAM/TSP).

At least ten counts were recorded for this clonotype. V and J are TRBV5-1 and TRBJ2-7; D might be TRBD2 (5 bases). Trimming took off 0 bases at V and 5 bases at J, with 6 bases between the two ends. Germline CDR1 is SGHRS and CDR2 is YFSETQ. The CDR3 consists of 12 residues. CDR3 bases: TGCGCCAGCAGCTTGGGGGGAGACGAGCAGTACTTC. Translated: CASSLGGDEQYF. Supplemented by reference TRBV5-1 and TRBJ2-7, the full variable domain reads KAGVTQTPRYLIKTRGQQVTLSCSPISGHRSVSWYQQTPGQGLQFLFEYFSETQRNKGNFPGRFSGRQFSNSRSEMNVSTLELGDSALYLCASSLGGDEQYFGPGTRLTVT.

This clonotype was seen ten or more times. The chain employs TRBV20-1 and TRBJ1-6; 11 bases align to TRBD1. J lost 6 bases, V lost 2 bases, and 6 bases had no gene match. The germline CDR1 and CDR2 sequences are DFQATT and SNEGSKA (reference sequence). The CDR3 covers 16 residues. The CDR3 loop is CSARKPGTGGNSPLHF. The CDR3 coding sequence is TGCAGTGCTAGAAAGCCAGGGACAGGGGGTAATTCACCCCTCCACTTT.

The V and J genes are TRBV2 and TRBJ1-5; tentative D call: TRBD1 (5 bases). The CDR3 is 15 residues long. Germline V CDR1 and CDR2: SNHLY, FYNNEI. The ends were cut back, 6 bases at V and 1 base at J, with 13 bases in the middle. CDR3 region: CASSQNRRSNQPQHF. The CDR3, as DNA: TGTGCCAGCAGCCAAAACAGGCGCAGCAATCAGCCCCAGCATTTT. The entire variable domain, with the rest obtained from reference TRBV2 and TRBJ1-5, is as follows: EPEVTQTPSHQVTQMGQEVILRCVPISNHLYFYWYRQILGQKVEFLVSFYNNEISEKSEIFDDQFSVERPDGSNFTLKIRSTKLEDSAMYFCASSQNRRSNQPQHFGDGTRLSIL.

At least ten counts were recorded for this clonotype. CDR3 in DNA: TGTGCCAGCAGCCCTTTAGCGGGATCTGGTTACGAGCAGTACTTC. Its protein product is CASSPLAGSGYEQYF. The J gene is TRBJ2-7, the V gene TRBV3-1, with 8 positions matching TRBD2. This CDR3 has 15 amino acids. J was trimmed by 4 bases and V by 4 bases; bases with no gene match: 9. Germline V gene lookup returns CDR1 LGHDT and CDR2 YNNKEL (reference sequence).

This clonotype ranks as medium-sized. The chain employs TRBV7-9 and TRBJ2-7, with 10 bases that match TRBD1. V shed 10 bases and J 4 bases; nucleotides not matched to a gene: 7. Germline loops: CDR1 SEHNR, CDR2 FQNEAQ (reference sequence). This CDR3 contains 13 residues. This CDR3 reads CAIARDRGYEQYF. CDR3 DNA: TGTGCCATTGCCCGGGACAGGGGTTACGAGCAGTACTTC.

This clonotype has ten or more counts. The chain joins TRBV5-5 to TRBJ2-6; D ambiguous. The CDR3 covers 16 residues. Germline V lookup: CDR1 SGHKS, CDR2 YYEKEE (reference sequence). V was trimmed by 4 bases and J by 0 bases, leaving 11 bases between them. The CDR3 is CASSTWQTSGANVLTF. CDR3 nucleotide sequence: TGTGCCAGCAGCACCTGGCAAACCTCTGGGGCCAACGTCCTGACTTTC.

The chain links TRBV19 to TRBJ1-1, with TRBD1 matching over 7 bases. This CDR3 spans 15 amino acids. Germline values: CDR1 LNHDA, CDR2 SQIVND (reference sequence). Trimming at V came to 2 bases and at J to 5 bases, leaving 8 bases not matched to a gene. The CDR3 region has the DNA TGTGCCAGTAGTATATTACAGGGGACTGGAACTGAAGCTTTCTTT. It is translated as CASSILQGTGTEAFF.

This clonotype came up many times. The rearrangement uses TRBV6-4 and TRBJ1-2; D is uncertain. Per germline, CDR1 MRHNA and CDR2 SNTAGT. V was clipped by 5 bases and J by 4 bases, with 11 bases between them. The CDR3 extends over 13 amino acids. CDR3 DNA sequence: TGTGCCAGCAGTAATGGGCCAGGCTATGGCTACACCTTC. Amino acid sequence: CASSNGPGYGYTF.

This clonotype was observed a few times. This chain uses TRBV30 with TRBJ1-1; no clear D gene. With 7 bases removed from V and 3 bases from J, the gap between germline ends came to 9 bases. The CDR3 spans 11 residues. Per germline, CDR1 GTSNPN and CDR2 SVGIG (reference sequence). The CDR3, as DNA: TGTGCCTACCGATTCGACACTGAAGCTTTCTTT. This gives the protein CAYRFDTEAFF.

The table lists this clonotype with many counts. The CDR3 region is CASSRRSYYGYTF. Written as DNA, the CDR3 is TGTGCCAGCAGCCGCAGGAGCTACTATGGCTACACCTTC. V and J are TRBV9 and TRBJ1-2; D gene ambiguous. CDR1 and CDR2 from the germline V gene are SGDLS and YYNGEE. The CDR3 has 13 residues. The V and J ends lost 4 bases and 3 bases respectively, with 10 bases between them.

The table lists this clonotype with many counts. The V and J genes are TRBV12-3 or TRBV12-4 and TRBJ2-5; 10 bases are a match to TRBD2. Trimming took 5 bases from V and 5 from J; bases not matched to a gene: 5. The CDR3 sequence is 14 residues long. CDR3 coding DNA: TGTGCCAGCAGTGGCACTAGCGGGGCGGAGACCCAGTACTTC. This translates into CASSGTSGAETQYF.

This clonotype was counted many times. This chain links TRBV20-1 with TRBJ2-6; TRBD1 aligns across 8 bases. Germline V lookup: CDR1 DFQATT, CDR2 SNEGSKA (reference sequence). The CDR3 has 17 amino acids. Trimming removed 4 bases from V and 0 bases from J; junction bases left unmatched: 8. The CDR3 spells CSANQGAVGSGANVLTF. CDR3 nucleotides: TGCAGTGCTAACCAGGGGGCGGTCGGCTCTGGGGCCAACGTCCTGACTTTC.

This clonotype was counted many times. The CDR3 region is CASSWDTDTQYF. CDR3 bases: TGCGCCAGCAGCTGGGACACAGATACGCAGTATTTT. V gene TRBV5-1 combines with J gene TRBJ2-3; D uncertain. Trimming shortened V by 3 bases and J by 2 bases, and 4 bases separated the two germline ends. The CDR3 covers 12 residues. Germline V gene lookup returns CDR1 SGHRS and CDR2 YFSETQ.

The table lists this clonotype with many counts. The chain carries TRBV2 and TRBJ2-5; D is undetermined. This CDR3 has 13 residues. Germline V gene sequence: CDR1 SNHLY, CDR2 FYNNEI. The V end was cut by 8 bases, the J end by 1 base, with 11 bases between. CDR3: CASLAEIQETQYF. The CDR3 DNA sequence: TGTGCCAGCCTTGCGGAAATCCAAGAGACCCAGTACTTC. Based on the CDR3 plus reference TRBV2 and TRBJ2-5, the full variable domain is EPEVTQTPSHQVTQMGQEVILRCVPISNHLYFYWYRQILGQKVEFLVSFYNNEISEKSEIFDDQFSVERPDGSNFTLKIRSTKLEDSAMYFCASLAEIQETQYFGPGTRLLVL.

This clonotype was observed many times. This chain uses TRBV12-3 or TRBV12-4 with TRBJ1-1; TRBD1 matches at 7 bases. This CDR3 comprises 16 residues. Losses at the gene ends were 4 bases for V and 4 bases for J; bases not matched to a gene: 12. The CDR3 DNA follows: TGTGCCAGCAGTTCAGGAGGGCAGGGGGTTCGCACTGAAGCTTTCTTT. Its translation is CASSSGGQGVRTEAFF.

As regards this clonotype: Sequence at one end of the junction differs from germline and may be a read error. The CDR3 region has the DNA TGTGCCAGCAGCTTAGCGGGACGCAGCCAAAAGACCCAGTACTTC. Amino acids: CASSLAGRSQKTQYF. This chain connects TRBV7-9 to TRBJ2-5; either TRBD1 or TRBD2 may supply D (5 bases each). There are 15 residues in the CDR3. Germline loops: CDR1 SEHNR, CDR2 FQNEAQ (reference sequence). Using reference TRBV7-9 and TRBJ2-5 for the parts outside the CDR3, the full variable domain is DTGVSQNPRHKITKRGQNVTFRCDPISEHNRLYWYRQTLGQGPEFLTYFQNEAQLEKSRLLSDRFSAERPKGSFSTLEIQRTEQGDSAMYLCASSLAGRSQKTQYFGPGTRLLVL.

The sample holds many counts of this clonotype. The V call is TRBV7-2, the J call TRBJ2-7; 8 nucleotides match TRBD2. This CDR3 contains 17 residues. Trimming removed 0 bases from V and 4 bases from J; junction bases left unmatched: 11. CDR1 SGHTA and CDR2 FQGNSA come from the germline V gene. CDR3 sequence (DNA): TGTGCCAGCAGCTTAGCTGCCGGTGCGGGGGGTGCTTACGAGCAGTACTTC. It specifies CASSLAAGAGGAYEQYF. Using reference TRBV7-2 and TRBJ2-7 for the parts outside the CDR3, the full variable domain is GAGVSQSPSNKVTEKGKDVELRCDPISGHTALYWYRQSLGQGLEFLIYFQGNSAPDKSGLPSDRFSAERTGGSVSTLTIQRTQQEDSAVYLCASSLAAGAGGAYEQYFGPGTRLTVT.

Many counts were recorded for this clonotype. As DNA, the CDR3 is TGCAGCGTTGTAGCGGGGGTCACAGATACGCAGTATTTT. It yields the protein CSVVAGVTDTQYF. The chain couples TRBV29-1 to TRBJ2-3; 9 bases agree with TRBD2. The V gene end was trimmed by 4 bases and the J gene end by 2 bases; junction bases not matched to a gene: 1. This CDR3 has 13 residues. CDR1 is SQVTM, CDR2 ANQGSEA, per germline.